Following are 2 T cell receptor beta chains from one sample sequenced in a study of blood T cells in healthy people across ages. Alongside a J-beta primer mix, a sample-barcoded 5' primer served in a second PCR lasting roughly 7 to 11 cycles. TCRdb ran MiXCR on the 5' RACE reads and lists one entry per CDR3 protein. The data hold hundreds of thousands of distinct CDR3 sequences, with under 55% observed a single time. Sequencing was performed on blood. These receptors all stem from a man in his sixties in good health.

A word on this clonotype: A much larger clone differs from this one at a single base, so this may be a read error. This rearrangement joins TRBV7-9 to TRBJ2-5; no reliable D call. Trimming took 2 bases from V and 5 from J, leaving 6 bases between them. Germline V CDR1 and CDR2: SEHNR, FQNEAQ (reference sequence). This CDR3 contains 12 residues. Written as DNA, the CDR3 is TGTGCCAGCAGCTTATTCGTGGAGACCCAGTACTTC. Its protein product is CASSLFVETQYF.

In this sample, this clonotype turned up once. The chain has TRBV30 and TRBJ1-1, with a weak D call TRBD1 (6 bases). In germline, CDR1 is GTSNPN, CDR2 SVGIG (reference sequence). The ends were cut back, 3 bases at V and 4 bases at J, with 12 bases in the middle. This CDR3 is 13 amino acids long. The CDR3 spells CAWSRGSPTEAFF. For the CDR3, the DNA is TGTGCCTGGAGCAGGGGTTCTCCCACTGAAGCTTTCTTT.